The 17 T cell receptor beta chains given below trace back to one sample, sequenced in a study of blood T cell repertoires in COVID-19. Only in-frame clones appear in the TCRdb table, and some are missing; sequencing was by immunoSEQ multiplex PCR. This table holds 250,000 to 300,000 clones, approximately 90% found once. The source material was PBMCs or T cells enriched from blood (not recorded which). Receptors were obtained from a middle-aged man who had recovered from COVID-19.

The table lists this clone with a count of one. This rearrangement joins TRBV19 to TRBJ1-5, with D unresolved. Trimming removed 3 bases from V and 7 bases from J, with 10 bases in between. Germline V CDR1 and CDR2: LNHDA, SQIVND (reference sequence). The CDR3 consists of 13 residues. This CDR3 reads CASSIEGVQPQHF. The CDR3 nucleotides read TGTGCCAGTAGTATTGAGGGAGTCCAGCCCCAGCATTTT.

The CDR3 bases are TGTGCCAGCAGCTTAAGGGGGGCGGGGGGTAATGAGCAGTTCTTC. It encodes CASSLRGAGGNEQFF. This chain links TRBV11-3 with TRBJ2-1, with TRBD2 identical over 8 bases. Germline assignment: CDR1 SGHNT and CDR2 YENEEA. This CDR3 spans 15 amino acids. J gave up 7 bases and V 2 bases, and 7 bases lay outside the gene matches.

V usage is TRBV27 and J usage is TRBJ1-4; possibly TRBD1 for D (6 bases). The CDR3 consists of 17 residues. CDR1 MNHEY and CDR2 SMNVEV come from the germline V gene (reference sequence). Trimming stripped 5 bases from V and 4 bases from J, with 20 bases between. The CDR3: CASSSFLGGGVNEKLFF. The CDR3 nucleotides are TGTGCCAGCAGTAGTTTTCTGGGGGGGGGCGTTAATGAAAAACTGTTTTTT.

The chain has TRBV29-1 and TRBJ1-1; D is unresolved. V lost 4 bases to trimming and J lost 4 bases, with 13 bases between them. The CDR3 is 13 residues long. Looked up from germline, CDR1 is SQVTM and CDR2 is ANQGSEA. CDR3 nucleotide sequence: TGCAGCGTTGCGAAGCTTGTTCCCACTGAAGCTTTCTTT. It codes for CSVAKLVPTEAFF.

The chain carries TRBV5-1 and TRBJ2-7; weak D call: TRBD1 (6 bases). The germline CDR1 and CDR2 sequences are SGHRS and YFSETQ. The CDR3 has 14 amino acids. The V gene lost 3 bases and the J gene lost 2 bases, with 12 bases spanning the gap. The CDR3 DNA sequence: TGCGCCAGCAGCTGGACAGCAGAAACCTACGAGCAGTACTTC. Protein sequence: CASSWTAETYEQYF.

The chain has TRBV10-1 and TRBJ2-2; TRBD2 agrees at 13 bases. The CDR3 extends over 20 amino acids. Germline CDR1 WNHNN, CDR2 SYGVQD (reference sequence). The ends lost 2 bases at V and 1 base at J; junction bases unmatched: 10. This CDR3 reads CASSEGGLAGENKNTGELFF. DNA for the CDR3: TGCGCCAGCAGTGAGGGAGGACTAGCGGGGGAAAATAAGAACACCGGGGAGCTGTTTTTT.

In DNA, the CDR3 is TGTGCCAGCTCACAACAGGGCTACGAGCAGTACTTC. This codes for CASSQQGYEQYF. The rearrangement joins TRBV18 to TRBJ2-7; D perhaps matches TRBD1 (6 bases). The germline V and J ends were trimmed by 4 bases and 3 bases, with 7 bases remaining between them. The CDR3 has 12 residues. Germline loops: CDR1 KGHSH, CDR2 LQKENI.

The chain couples TRBV12-3 or TRBV12-4 to TRBJ2-6, with D unresolved. V lost 3 bases and J lost 4, with 4 bases in between. The CDR3 contains 13 residues. CDR3 bases: TGTGCCAGCAGTTTGTCGGGGGCCAACGTCCTGACTTTC. It codes for CASSLSGANVLTF.

This sequence joins TRBV2 and TRBJ2-7; perhaps TRBD1 as D (6 bases). CDR1 SNHLY and CDR2 FYNNEI come from the germline V gene. V was cut by 10 bases and J by 7 bases, with 11 bases left in between. CDR3 size: 10 residues. CDR3 amino acids: CATYREEQYF. Written as DNA, the CDR3 is TGTGCCACCTACAGGGAAGAGCAGTACTTC.

The chain links TRBV7-6 to TRBJ2-1; 7 nucleotides align to TRBD1. V gave up 3 bases and J gave up 5 bases; unmatched junction bases: 10. The CDR3 extends over 16 amino acids. Germline values: CDR1 SGHVS, CDR2 FNYEAQ. This CDR3 reads CASSFTGTVLDNEQFF. The CDR3 bases are TGTGCCAGCAGCTTTACCGGGACAGTCCTAGACAATGAGCAGTTCTTC.

V and J are TRBV6-5 and TRBJ1-5, with D possibly matching TRBD1 (6 bases). CDR1 and CDR2 from the germline V gene are MNHEY and SVGAGI. CDR3 length: 15 amino acids. Trimming pared 6 bases from V and 1 base from J, leaving 13 bases between. The CDR3 is CASRQGVGSNQPQHF. The DNA of the CDR3 is TGTGCCAGCAGACAGGGTGTAGGGAGCAATCAGCCCCAGCATTTT.

The chain recombines TRBV15 with TRBJ2-2; a possible D gene is TRBD1 (5 bases). Trimming removed 0 bases at V and 4 bases at J, with 12 bases between. Germline V CDR1 and CDR2: LNHNV, YYDKDF (reference sequence). The CDR3 has 16 residues. The CDR3 sequence: CATSRDVTVSTGELFF. The CDR3 nucleotides read TGTGCCACCAGCAGAGATGTGACAGTGAGCACCGGGGAGCTGTTTTTT.

This chain links TRBV11-3 with TRBJ2-7; 14 bases agree with TRBD2. CDR1 is SGHNT, CDR2 YENEEA, per germline. CDR3 length: 14 amino acids. The J segment lost 5 bases and the V segment lost 9 bases, leaving 6 bases of the junction unmatched. CDR3 amino acids: CASDPGLAGDEQYF. In DNA form, the CDR3 reads TGTGCCAGTGACCCGGGACTAGCGGGGGACGAGCAGTACTTC.

This clone has a single count. This chain links TRBV20-1 with TRBJ2-5; the D is unclear. Trimming stripped 4 bases from V and 5 bases from J, with 5 bases between. The CDR3 consists of 10 residues. Germline CDR1 and CDR2: DFQATT and SNEGSKA (reference sequence). CDR3 DNA sequence: TGCAGTGCTACTAGGGAGACCCAGTACTTC. This sequence encodes CSATRETQYF.

On this clone itself: The junction departs from the called germline gene at one end, perhaps through a read error. The V gene is TRBV5-1, the J gene TRBJ2-1, with 13 bases that match TRBD2. From germline, CDR1 is SGHRS and CDR2 YFSETQ. CDR3 length: 14 residues. The DNA for the CDR3 is TGCGCCAGCAGCTTGGAACCGGGACTAGCGGGGTGGGTCTTC. Translated: CASSLEPGLAGWVF. The entire variable domain, with the rest obtained from reference TRBV5-1 and TRBJ2-1, is as follows: KAGVTQTPRYLIKTRGQQVTLSCSPISGHRSVSWYQQTPGQGLQFLFEYFSETQRNKGNFPGRFSGRQFSNSRSEMNVSTLELGDSALYLCASSLEPGLAGWVFGPGTRLTVL.

This clone was observed a handful of times. The gene calls are TRBV5-6 and TRBJ1-2, with 9 bases fitting TRBD1. This CDR3 has 13 residues. Per the germline V gene, CDR1 is SGHDT and CDR2 is YYEEEE. The junction had 1 base not matched to a gene; V was cut back by 4 bases and J by 3 bases. CDR3 region: CASSRTGDYGYTF. The CDR3 bases are TGTGCCAGCAGCAGGACAGGGGACTATGGCTACACCTTC.

V usage is TRBV5-8 and J usage is TRBJ2-1; TRBD1 matches at 10 bases. With V trimmed by 3 bases and J by 4 bases, 10 bases remained unmatched. Germline loops: CDR1 SGHTS, CDR2 YDEGEE. The CDR3 sequence is 17 residues long. This chain's CDR3 is CASSSRFGQGVYNEQFF. DNA for the CDR3: TGTGCCAGCAGCTCAAGGTTCGGACAGGGGGTTTACAATGAGCAGTTCTTC.